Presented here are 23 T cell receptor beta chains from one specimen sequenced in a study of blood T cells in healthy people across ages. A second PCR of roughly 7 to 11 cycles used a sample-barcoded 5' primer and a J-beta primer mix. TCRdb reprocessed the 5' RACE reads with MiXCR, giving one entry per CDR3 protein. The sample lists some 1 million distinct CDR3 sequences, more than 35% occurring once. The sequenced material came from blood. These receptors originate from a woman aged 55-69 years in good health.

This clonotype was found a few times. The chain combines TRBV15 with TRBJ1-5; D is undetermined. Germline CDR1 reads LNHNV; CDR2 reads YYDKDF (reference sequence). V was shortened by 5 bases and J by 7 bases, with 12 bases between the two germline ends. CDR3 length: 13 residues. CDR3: CATSLTAVQPQHF. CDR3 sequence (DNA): TGTGCCACCAGCCTAACAGCGGTGCAGCCCCAGCATTTT.

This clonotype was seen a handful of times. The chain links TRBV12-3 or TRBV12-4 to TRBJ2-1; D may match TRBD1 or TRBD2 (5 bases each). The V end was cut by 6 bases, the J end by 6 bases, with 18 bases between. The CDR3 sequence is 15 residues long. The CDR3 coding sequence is TGTGCCAGCAGGAACTCCCGAGTGAGGGGCAATGAGCAGTTCTTC. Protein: CASRNSRVRGNEQFF.

CDR3 bases: TGTGCCAGCTCACCATCTGAGGACAGGGGATATGGCTACACCTTC. It encodes CASSPSEDRGYGYTF. This chain joins TRBV18 and TRBJ1-2, with 9 bases that match TRBD1. The CDR3 is 15 amino acids. Germline CDR1 is KGHSH and CDR2 is LQKENI. Losses at the gene ends were 2 bases for V and 5 bases for J; bases not matched to a gene: 6.

This CDR3 is CASSFTGAKNIQYF. CDR3 bases: TGTGCCAGCAGCTTTACAGGAGCCAAAAACATTCAGTACTTC. The V gene is TRBV11-2, the J gene TRBJ2-7; possibly TRBD1 for D (5 bases). The DNA matches TRBJ2-4 better at its end, which makes the J call doubtful. The CDR3 runs 14 residues. Germline lookup yields CDR1 SGHAT and CDR2 FQNNGV.

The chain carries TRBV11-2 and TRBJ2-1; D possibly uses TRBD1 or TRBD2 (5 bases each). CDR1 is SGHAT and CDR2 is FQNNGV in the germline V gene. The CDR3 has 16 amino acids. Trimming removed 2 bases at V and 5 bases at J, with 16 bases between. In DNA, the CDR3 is TGTGCCAGCAGCTTACTCCTGAGGGGTATAGACAATGAGCAGTTCTTC. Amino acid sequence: CASSLLLRGIDNEQFF. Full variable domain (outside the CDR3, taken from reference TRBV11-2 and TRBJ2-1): EAGVAQSPRYKIIEKRQSVAFWCNPISGHATLYWYQQILGQGPKLLIQFQNNGVVDDSQLPKDRFSAERLKGVDSTLKIQPAKLEDSAVYLCASSLLLRGIDNEQFFGPGTRLTVL.

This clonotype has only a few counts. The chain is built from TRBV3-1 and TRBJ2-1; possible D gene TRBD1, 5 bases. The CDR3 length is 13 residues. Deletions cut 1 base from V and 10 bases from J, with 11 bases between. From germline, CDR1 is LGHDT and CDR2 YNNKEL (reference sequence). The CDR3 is CASSQVSQGEQFF. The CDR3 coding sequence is TGTGCCAGCAGCCAAGTCTCTCAGGGAGAGCAGTTCTTC.

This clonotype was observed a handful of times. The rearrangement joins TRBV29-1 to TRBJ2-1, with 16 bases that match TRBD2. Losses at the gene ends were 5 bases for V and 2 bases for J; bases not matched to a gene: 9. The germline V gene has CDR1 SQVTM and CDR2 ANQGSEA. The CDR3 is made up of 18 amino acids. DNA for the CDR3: TGCAGCGTTCTTAAGGGACTAGCGGGAGGGAGTCCCTACAATGAGCAGTTCTTC. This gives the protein CSVLKGLAGGSPYNEQFF.

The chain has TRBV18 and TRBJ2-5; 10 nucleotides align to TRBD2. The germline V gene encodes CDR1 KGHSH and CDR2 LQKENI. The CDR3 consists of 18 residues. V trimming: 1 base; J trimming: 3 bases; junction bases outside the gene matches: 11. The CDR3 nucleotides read TGTGCCAGCTCACCACTCAGAAGACGAAGCGGGAGGGAAGAGACCCAGTACTTC. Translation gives CASSPLRRRSGREETQYF.

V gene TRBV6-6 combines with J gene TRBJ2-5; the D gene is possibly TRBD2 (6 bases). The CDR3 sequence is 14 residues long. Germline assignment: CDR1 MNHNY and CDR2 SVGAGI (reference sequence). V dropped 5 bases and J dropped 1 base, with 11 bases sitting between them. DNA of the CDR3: TGTGCCAGCAGTCGACTAGGAGCCCAAGAGACCCAGTACTTC. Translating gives CASSRLGAQETQYF.

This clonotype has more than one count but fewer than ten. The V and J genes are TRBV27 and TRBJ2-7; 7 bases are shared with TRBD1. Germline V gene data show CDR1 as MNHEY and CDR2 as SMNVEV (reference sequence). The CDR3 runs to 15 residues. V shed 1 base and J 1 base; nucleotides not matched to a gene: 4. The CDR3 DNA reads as TGTGCCAGCAGTTTATTAGGGGGCTATTCCTACGAGCAGTACTTC. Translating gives CASSLLGGYSYEQYF.

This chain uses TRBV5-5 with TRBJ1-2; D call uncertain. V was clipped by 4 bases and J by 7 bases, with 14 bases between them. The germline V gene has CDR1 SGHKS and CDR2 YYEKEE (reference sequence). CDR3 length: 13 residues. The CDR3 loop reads CASSLQPPIGYTF. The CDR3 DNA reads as TGTGCCAGCAGCCTCCAACCCCCAATTGGCTACACCTTC.

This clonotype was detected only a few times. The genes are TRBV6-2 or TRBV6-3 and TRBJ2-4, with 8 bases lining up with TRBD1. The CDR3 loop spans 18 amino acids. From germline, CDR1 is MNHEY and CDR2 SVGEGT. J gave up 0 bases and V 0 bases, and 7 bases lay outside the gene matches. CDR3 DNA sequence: TGTGCCAGCAGTTACTCGTGGACAGGGACCCTAGCCAAAAACATTCAGTACTTC. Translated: CASSYSWTGTLAKNIQYF.

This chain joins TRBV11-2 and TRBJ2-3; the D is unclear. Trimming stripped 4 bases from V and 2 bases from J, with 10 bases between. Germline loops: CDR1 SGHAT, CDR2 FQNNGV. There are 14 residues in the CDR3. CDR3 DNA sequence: TGTGCCAGCAGCTCTAGTGGCCCCACAGATACGCAGTATTTT. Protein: CASSSSGPTDTQYF.

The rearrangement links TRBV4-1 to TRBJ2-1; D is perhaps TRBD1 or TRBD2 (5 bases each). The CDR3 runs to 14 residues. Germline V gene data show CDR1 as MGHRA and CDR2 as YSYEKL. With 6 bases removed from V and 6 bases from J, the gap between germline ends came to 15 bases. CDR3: CASRPGTRSNEQFF. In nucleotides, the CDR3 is TGCGCCAGCAGGCCCGGGACCCGATCCAATGAGCAGTTCTTC.

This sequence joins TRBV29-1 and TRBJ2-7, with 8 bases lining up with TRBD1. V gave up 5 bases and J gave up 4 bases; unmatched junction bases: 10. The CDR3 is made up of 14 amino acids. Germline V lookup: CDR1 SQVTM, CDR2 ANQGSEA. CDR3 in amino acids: CSVSPRGLGYEQYF. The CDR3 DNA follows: TGCAGCGTTAGCCCCAGGGGGCTGGGGTACGAGCAGTACTTC.

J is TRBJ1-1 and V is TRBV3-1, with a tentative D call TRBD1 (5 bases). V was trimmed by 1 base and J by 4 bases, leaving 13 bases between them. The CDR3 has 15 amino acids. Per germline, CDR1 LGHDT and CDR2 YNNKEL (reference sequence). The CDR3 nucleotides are TGTGCCAGCAGCCAAGGTTTTCAGGGCCTCACTGAAGCTTTCTTT. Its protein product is CASSQGFQGLTEAFF.

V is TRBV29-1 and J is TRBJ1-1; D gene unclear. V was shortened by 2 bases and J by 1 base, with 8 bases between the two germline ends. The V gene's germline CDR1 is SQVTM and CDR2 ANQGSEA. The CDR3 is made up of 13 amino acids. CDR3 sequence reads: CSVESGWNTEAFF. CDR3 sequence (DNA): TGCAGCGTTGAATCAGGCTGGAACACTGAAGCTTTCTTT.

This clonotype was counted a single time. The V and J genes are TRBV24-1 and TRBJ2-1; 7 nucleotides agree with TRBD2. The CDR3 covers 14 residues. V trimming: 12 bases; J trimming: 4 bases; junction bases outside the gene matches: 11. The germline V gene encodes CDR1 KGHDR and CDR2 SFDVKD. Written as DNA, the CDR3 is TGTGCCGTCGGGGGGAGTCTGGGGTACAATGAGCAGTTCTTC. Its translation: CAVGGSLGYNEQFF.

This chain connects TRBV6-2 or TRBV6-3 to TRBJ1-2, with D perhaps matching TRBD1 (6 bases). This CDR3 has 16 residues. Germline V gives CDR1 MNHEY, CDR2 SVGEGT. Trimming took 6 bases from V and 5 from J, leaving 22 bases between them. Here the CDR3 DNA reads TGTGCCAGCAGAGGACTGACGGGGGGCGCATGGTATGGCTACACCTTC. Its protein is CASRGLTGGAWYGYTF.

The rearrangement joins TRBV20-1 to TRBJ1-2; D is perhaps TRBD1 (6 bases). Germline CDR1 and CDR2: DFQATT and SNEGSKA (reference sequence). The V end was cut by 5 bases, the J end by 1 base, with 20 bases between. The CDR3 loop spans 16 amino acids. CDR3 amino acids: CSARGQPPADNYGYTF. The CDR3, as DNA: TGCAGTGCTCGAGGACAGCCCCCTGCGGATAACTATGGCTACACCTTC.

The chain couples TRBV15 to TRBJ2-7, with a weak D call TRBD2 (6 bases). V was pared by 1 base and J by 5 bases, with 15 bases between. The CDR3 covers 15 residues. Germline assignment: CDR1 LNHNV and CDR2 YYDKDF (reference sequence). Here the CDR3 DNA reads TGTGCCACCAGCAGAGCAGGGTCTTCGGGGGACGAGCAGTACTTC. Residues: CATSRAGSSGDEQYF.

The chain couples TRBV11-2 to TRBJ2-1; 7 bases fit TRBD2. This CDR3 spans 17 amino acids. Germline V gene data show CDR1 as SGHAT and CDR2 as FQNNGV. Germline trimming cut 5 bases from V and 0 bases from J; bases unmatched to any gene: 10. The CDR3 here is CASSPKLAPSSYNEQFF. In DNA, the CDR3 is TGTGCCAGCAGCCCTAAACTAGCGCCCAGCTCCTACAATGAGCAGTTCTTC.

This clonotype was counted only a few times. The CDR3 bases are TGCGCCAGCAGCTTTTCCCAGAACACTGAAGCTTTCTTT. This codes for CASSFSQNTEAFF. The chain combines TRBV5-1 with TRBJ1-1; D unclear. V gave up 2 bases and J gave up 1 base, with 6 bases separating them. Germline V CDR1 and CDR2: SGHRS, YFSETQ. The CDR3 is 13 residues long.